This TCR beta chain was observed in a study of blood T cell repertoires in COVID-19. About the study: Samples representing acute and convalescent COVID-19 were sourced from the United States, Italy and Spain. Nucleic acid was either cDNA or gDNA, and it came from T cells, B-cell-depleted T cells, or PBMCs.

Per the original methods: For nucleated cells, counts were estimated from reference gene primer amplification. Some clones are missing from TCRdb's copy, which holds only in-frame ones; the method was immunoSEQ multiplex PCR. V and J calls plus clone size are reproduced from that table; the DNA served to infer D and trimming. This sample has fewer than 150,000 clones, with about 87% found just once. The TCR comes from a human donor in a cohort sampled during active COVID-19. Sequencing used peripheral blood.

The DNA of the CDR3 is TGTGCCAGCAGCTTAGCTTTTGGAGCAACTAATGAAAAACTGTTTTTT. It translates to CASSLAFGATNEKLFF. The gene calls are TRBV7-9 and TRBJ1-4; D call uncertain. The V end lost 0 bases, the J end lost 0 bases, and 8 bases lay between the germline ends. The CDR3 contains 16 residues. The germline gives CDR1 SEHNR, CDR2 FQNEAQ (reference sequence).